The next 32 T cell receptor beta chains were all read from a single sample in a study of shared clonotypes between healthy human individuals. Data came from immunoSEQ multiplex PCR; TCRdb stores just in-frame clones and leaves some out. The sample records over a million clones, 96% being singletons. Sequencing was performed on naive CD4+ T cells sorted from blood. As for subset: CD45RA+ positively selected. All receptors derive from a man aged 25 to 45 in good health.

The chain combines TRBV19 with TRBJ2-7; 10 bases agree with TRBD2. The V and J ends lost 7 bases and 4 bases, in that order; junction bases with no gene match: 10. The CDR3 has 15 residues. CDR1 is LNHDA and CDR2 is SQIVND in the germline V gene (reference sequence). The CDR3 loop reads CASTETSGTLYEQYF. Here the CDR3 DNA reads TGTGCCAGTACCGAAACTAGCGGGACCCTTTACGAGCAGTACTTC.

The chain carries TRBV9 and TRBJ2-1, with D possibly TRBD1 on 5 matching bases. This CDR3 has 16 residues. With 2 bases removed from V and 2 bases from J, the gap between germline ends came to 14 bases. CDR1 and CDR2 from the germline V gene are SGDLS and YYNGEE. The CDR3 spells CASSVRLAGTYNEQFF. DNA for the CDR3: TGTGCCAGCAGCGTTAGACTCGCAGGGACCTACAATGAGCAGTTCTTC.

V and J are TRBV7-6 and TRBJ2-1; D is perhaps TRBD2 (6 bases). The CDR3 runs 17 residues. The germline V and J ends were trimmed by 3 bases and 3 bases, with 18 bases remaining between them. Germline values: CDR1 SGHVS, CDR2 FNYEAQ. The CDR3 sequence is CASSFRAGSGYYNEQFF. In DNA, the CDR3 is TGTGCCAGCAGCTTCCGAGCGGGTTCGGGATACTACAATGAGCAGTTCTTC.

The J gene is TRBJ2-3, the V gene TRBV5-1; TRBD2 matches at 9 bases. This CDR3 has 17 amino acids. Germline-derived CDR1 and CDR2 are SGHRS and YFSETQ. Trimming took 5 bases from V and 0 from J; bases not matched to a gene: 10. CDR3 sequence reads: CASSSFSGGTSTDTQYF. In DNA form, the CDR3 reads TGCGCCAGCAGTTCATTTAGCGGGGGTACTAGCACAGATACGCAGTATTTT.

V is TRBV6-1 and J is TRBJ1-5; D possibly corresponds to TRBD1 (5 bases). Germline CDR1 is MNHNS and CDR2 is SASEGT. The CDR3 consists of 14 residues. Trimming stripped 0 bases from V and 7 bases from J, with 10 bases between. CDR3 region: CASSEAGGWQPQHF. Here the CDR3 DNA reads TGTGCCAGCAGTGAAGCGGGGGGGTGGCAGCCCCAGCATTTT.

This clone came up once. J is TRBJ2-7 and V is TRBV28; no clear D gene. The germline gives CDR1 MDHEN, CDR2 SYDVKM. The ends were cut back, 5 bases at V and 6 bases at J, with 17 bases in the middle. The CDR3 is 14 residues long. CDR3 nucleotides: TGTGCCAGCAGTCCCTCTGACCCCGTTCGCGAGCAGTACTTC. Translated, it gives CASSPSDPVREQYF.

The chain couples TRBV19 to TRBJ2-1; TRBD2 matches at 8 bases. The V gene end was trimmed by 1 base and the J gene end by 3 bases; junction bases not matched to a gene: 8. Per germline, CDR1 LNHDA and CDR2 SQIVND (reference sequence). This CDR3 spans 17 amino acids. This chain's CDR3 is CASSIAPSGSIYNEQFF. The CDR3 DNA sequence: TGTGCCAGTAGTATAGCCCCTAGCGGGTCCATCTACAATGAGCAGTTCTTC.

This clone was recorded once. V is TRBV19 and J is TRBJ2-7; D not resolved. V lost 5 bases and J lost 4, with 12 bases in between. The germline V gene has CDR1 LNHDA and CDR2 SQIVND (reference sequence). There are 13 residues in the CDR3. CDR3 nucleotide sequence: TGTGCCAGTAGTTTGGGTCGTGCTTACGAGCAGTACTTC. Its translation: CASSLGRAYEQYF.

The CDR3 loop reads CAIKSGTGGRETQYF. As DNA, the CDR3 is TGTGCCATCAAGTCCGGGACAGGGGGGAGGGAGACCCAGTACTTC. V usage is TRBV10-3 and J usage is TRBJ2-5; 11 nucleotides align to TRBD1. The trim removed 7 bases at V and 5 bases at J, leaving 9 bases unmatched. The germline CDR1 and CDR2 sequences are ENHRY and SYGVKD. The CDR3 runs 15 residues.

The V gene is TRBV5-1, the J gene TRBJ2-3; D gene uncertain. Germline CDR1 is SGHRS and CDR2 is YFSETQ. The CDR3 loop spans 14 amino acids. V was pared by 5 bases and J by 4 bases, with 14 bases between. Here the CDR3 reads CASSPTSTADTQYF. The CDR3 nucleotides are TGCGCCAGCAGTCCGACATCCACAGCAGATACGCAGTATTTT. The variable domain in full, completed from reference TRBV5-1 and TRBJ2-3, reads KAGVTQTPRYLIKTRGQQVTLSCSPISGHRSVSWYQQTPGQGLQFLFEYFSETQRNKGNFPGRFSGRQFSNSRSEMNVSTLELGDSALYLCASSPTSTADTQYFGPGTRLTVL.

J is TRBJ2-7 and V is TRBV28; the match to TRBD2 covers 8 bases. V gave up 0 bases and J gave up 3 bases; unmatched junction bases: 7. In germline, CDR1 is MDHEN, CDR2 SYDVKM. The CDR3 spans 16 residues. CDR3 protein: CASSLWAAGAYYEQYF. CDR3 sequence (DNA): TGTGCCAGCAGTTTATGGGCAGCGGGAGCTTACTACGAGCAGTACTTC.

V and J are TRBV5-1 and TRBJ2-3; no reliable D call. The V end lost 0 bases, the J end lost 2 bases, and 16 bases lay between the germline ends. The CDR3 runs to 17 residues. From germline, CDR1 is SGHRS and CDR2 YFSETQ. For the CDR3, the DNA is TGCGCCAGCAGCTTGGCGGCGGTGCAGACGATCACAGATACGCAGTATTTT. Translation: CASSLAAVQTITDTQYF. Combining the CDR3 with reference TRBV5-1 and TRBJ2-3 gives the whole variable domain KAGVTQTPRYLIKTRGQQVTLSCSPISGHRSVSWYQQTPGQGLQFLFEYFSETQRNKGNFPGRFSGRQFSNSRSEMNVSTLELGDSALYLCASSLAAVQTITDTQYFGPGTRLTVL.

This chain joins TRBV14 and TRBJ2-7; no reliable D call. The CDR3 extends over 14 amino acids. Germline-derived CDR1 and CDR2 are SGHDN and FVKESK. The V end was cut by 6 bases, the J end by 5 bases, with 17 bases between. The DNA for the CDR3 is TGTGCCAGCAGTCCTAAAGGGTGGATGAACGAGCAGTACTTC. The encoded protein is CASSPKGWMNEQYF.

The rearrangement uses TRBV7-2 and TRBJ1-1; possible D gene TRBD1, 6 bases. Germline CDR1 SGHTA, CDR2 FQGNSA. The CDR3 has 13 residues. Trimming took off 4 bases at V and 1 base at J, with 7 bases between the two ends. CDR3 bases: TGTGCCAGCAGCTCGACAGGGAACACTGAAGCTTTCTTT. It codes for CASSSTGNTEAFF.

About this clone itself: Other DNA sequences in the same sample also yield this CDR3. V is TRBV5-1 and J is TRBJ2-5, with D possibly matching TRBD2 (5 bases). Trimming took off 0 bases at V and 5 bases at J, with 11 bases between the two ends. The CDR3 sequence is 14 residues long. CDR1 is SGHRS, CDR2 YFSETQ, per germline. CDR3 DNA sequence: TGCGCCAGCAGCTTGGAACTAGTAGAGGAGACCCAGTACTTC. Protein product: CASSLELVEETQYF.

The chain is built from TRBV5-1 and TRBJ2-1; 7 nucleotides line up with TRBD1. The V gene's germline CDR1 is SGHRS and CDR2 YFSETQ. J lost 8 bases, V lost 3 bases, and 20 bases had no gene match. This CDR3 comprises 18 residues. CDR3 loop: CASSSFPKRQGFFYEQFF. CDR3 sequence (DNA): TGCGCCAGCAGCTCGTTTCCGAAGAGACAGGGTTTTTTCTATGAGCAGTTCTTC.

This chain links TRBV5-1 with TRBJ2-7; TRBD2 matches 9 bases. Trimming cost V 2 bases and J 4 bases; bases outside gene matches: 7. The CDR3 totals 15 residues. The germline CDR1 and CDR2 sequences are SGHRS and YFSETQ. The CDR3 DNA reads as TGCGCCAGCAGCTTTACCTGGACTAGCGAGTACGAGCAGTACTTC. It yields the protein CASSFTWTSEYEQYF.

The J gene is TRBJ2-1, the V gene TRBV7-3; no definite D call. The V end lost 5 bases, the J end lost 8 bases, and 16 bases lay between the germline ends. The germline gives CDR1 SGHTA, CDR2 FQGTGA. The CDR3 totals 14 residues. The CDR3 spells CASSPRASSDEQFF. As DNA, the CDR3 is TGTGCCAGCAGCCCAAGGGCTAGTTCCGATGAGCAGTTCTTC.

The chain combines TRBV2 with TRBJ2-1, with 15 bases that match TRBD2. The CDR3 consists of 15 residues. Germline CDR1 is SNHLY and CDR2 is FYNNEI. Unmatched junction bases numbered 1, after V lost 6 bases and J lost 4 bases. The CDR3 sequence is CASRGLAGGYNEQFF. DNA of the CDR3: TGTGCCAGCAGGGGACTAGCGGGAGGTTACAATGAGCAGTTCTTC.

This clone was observed once. The chain employs TRBV7-9 and TRBJ2-3, with 7 bases that match TRBD1. The V segment lost 5 bases and the J segment 0 bases; nucleotides outside the gene matches: 11. The CDR3 covers 17 residues. CDR1 is SEHNR, CDR2 FQNEAQ, per germline (reference sequence). CDR3 in amino acids: CASSPKRKTGSTDTQYF. The CDR3 nucleotides read TGTGCCAGCAGCCCAAAGAGGAAGACAGGGAGCACAGATACGCAGTATTTT.

The chain uses TRBV29-1 and TRBJ2-1; maybe TRBD2 (6 bases). CDR1 is SQVTM and CDR2 is ANQGSEA in the germline V gene. This CDR3 spans 14 amino acids. V was clipped by 7 bases and J by 4 bases, with 17 bases between them. CDR3 sequence reads: CSGGTGTGYNEQFF. The CDR3 nucleotides read TGCAGCGGGGGAACCGGGACTGGTTACAATGAGCAGTTCTTC.

The V and J genes are TRBV18 and TRBJ2-7; 8 bases align to TRBD2. Germline CDR1 and CDR2: KGHSH and LQKENI. The length of the CDR3 is 16 residues. V lost 2 bases, J lost 2 bases, and 8 bases stayed unmatched. In nucleotides, the CDR3 is TGTGCCAGCTCACCAACCCGCCTACTAGCGGCCTACGAGCAGTACTTC. Protein: CASSPTRLLAAYEQYF.

V is TRBV11-3 and J is TRBJ2-2, with a tentative D call TRBD2 (6 bases). The CDR3 totals 19 residues. V was clipped by 0 bases and J by 4 bases, with 21 bases between them. CDR1 is SGHNT and CDR2 is YENEEA in the germline V gene. CDR3 sequence (DNA): TGTGCCAGCAGCTTAGATTTGATTTCCCGCGAGGAGGGCACCGGGGAGCTGTTTTTT. Translation: CASSLDLISREEGTGELFF.

This rearrangement joins TRBV6-1 to TRBJ2-2; 11 bases are a match to TRBD2. CDR3 length: 17 residues. The V gene end was trimmed by 0 bases and the J gene end by 3 bases; junction bases not matched to a gene: 3. Germline CDR1 MNHNS, CDR2 SASEGT. The CDR3 region is CASSEAPLAGDTGELFF. The CDR3 nucleotides read TGTGCCAGCAGTGAAGCACCACTAGCGGGGGACACCGGGGAGCTGTTTTTT.

This chain links TRBV12-5 with TRBJ1-3; a possible D gene is TRBD1 (6 bases). The CDR3 extends over 17 amino acids. From germline, CDR1 is LGHNT and CDR2 FRNRAP. Trimming removed 2 bases from V and 7 bases from J, with 21 bases in between. CDR3 sequence: CASGLTTGTPAPNTIYF. For the CDR3, the DNA is TGTGCTAGTGGTTTGACAACAGGGACACCGGCGCCTAACACCATATATTTT.

This clone was seen once. The rearrangement uses TRBV18 and TRBJ2-1; 7 positions agree with TRBD2. The ends lost 1 base at V and 5 bases at J; junction bases unmatched: 8. This CDR3 is built from 16 residues. The V gene's germline CDR1 is KGHSH and CDR2 LQKENI. CDR3 protein: CASSPRGTSENNEQFF. The CDR3 region has the DNA TGTGCCAGCTCACCACGCGGCACTAGCGAGAACAATGAGCAGTTCTTC.

As regards this clone: The identical CDR3 is also encoded by other nucleotide sequences in the sample. The chain joins TRBV7-3 to TRBJ1-1; the D is unclear. V shed 5 bases and J shed 4 bases, with 11 bases lying between them. Germline V lookup: CDR1 SGHTA, CDR2 FQGTGA. The CDR3 loop spans 13 amino acids. CDR3 nucleotides: TGTGCCAGCAGCCCGACGCTCGGCACTGAAGCTTTCTTT. This gives the protein CASSPTLGTEAFF.

The CDR3 is CASSIATGETQYF. CDR3 in DNA: TGTGCCAGTAGTATAGCTACCGGAGAGACCCAGTACTTC. This chain joins TRBV19 and TRBJ2-5; D is uncertain. V was pared by 1 base and J by 4 bases, with 7 bases between. This CDR3 has 13 amino acids. Germline V gene data show CDR1 as LNHDA and CDR2 as SQIVND (reference sequence).

This clone was seen a few times. The chain recombines TRBV4-2 with TRBJ1-5; D is unclear. Germline lookup yields CDR1 LGHNA and CDR2 YNFKEQ. The CDR3 contains 15 residues. Deletions cut 0 bases from V and 4 bases from J, with 10 bases between. In nucleotides, the CDR3 is TGTGCCAGCAGCCAAGAGGGATGGGGAAATCAGCCCCAGCATTTT. Translation: CASSQEGWGNQPQHF.

The chain combines TRBV4-3 with TRBJ1-2; D might be TRBD1 (5 bases). V lost 4 bases and J 7 bases, leaving 19 bases between the germline ends. The germline CDR1 and CDR2 sequences are LGHNA and YSLEER. The CDR3 is 15 amino acids. In nucleotides, the CDR3 is TGCGCCAGCAGCCCGAACCCCGGGGGGAACGCTGGCTACACCTTC. Its translation is CASSPNPGGNAGYTF.

V usage is TRBV18 and J usage is TRBJ2-1, with 12 bases lining up with TRBD2. The CDR3 length is 16 residues. Per germline, CDR1 KGHSH and CDR2 LQKENI. Losses at the gene ends were 1 base for V and 5 bases for J; bases not matched to a gene: 3. CDR3 region: CASSPRLAGVHNEQFF. The DNA for the CDR3 is TGTGCCAGCTCACCACGACTAGCGGGAGTCCACAATGAGCAGTTCTTC.

As DNA, the CDR3 is TGTGCCAGCTCACCACGGGCTGTAAGCTCCTACAATGAGCAGTTCTTC. It yields the protein CASSPRAVSSYNEQFF. The rearrangement uses TRBV18 and TRBJ2-1; D is unresolved. This CDR3 has 16 amino acids. Germline loops: CDR1 KGHSH, CDR2 LQKENI. Trimming took 1 base from V and 0 from J, leaving 10 bases between them. Based on the CDR3 plus reference TRBV18 and TRBJ2-1, the full variable domain is NAGVMQNPRHLVRRRGQEARLRCSPMKGHSHVYWYRQLPEEGLKFMVYLQKENIIDESGMPKERFSAEFPKEGPSILRIQQVVRGDSAAYFCASSPRAVSSYNEQFFGPGTRLTVL.